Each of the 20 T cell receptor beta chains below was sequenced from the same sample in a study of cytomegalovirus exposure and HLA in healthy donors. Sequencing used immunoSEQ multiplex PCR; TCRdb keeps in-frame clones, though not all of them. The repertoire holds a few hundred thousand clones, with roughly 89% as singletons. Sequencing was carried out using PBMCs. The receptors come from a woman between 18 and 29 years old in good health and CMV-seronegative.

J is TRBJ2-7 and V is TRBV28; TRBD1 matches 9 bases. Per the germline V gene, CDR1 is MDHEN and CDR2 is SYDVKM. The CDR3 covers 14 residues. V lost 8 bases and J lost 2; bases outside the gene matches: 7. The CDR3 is CASGPYRGPYEQYF. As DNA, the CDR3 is TGTGCCAGCGGGCCGTACAGGGGGCCCTACGAGCAGTACTTC.

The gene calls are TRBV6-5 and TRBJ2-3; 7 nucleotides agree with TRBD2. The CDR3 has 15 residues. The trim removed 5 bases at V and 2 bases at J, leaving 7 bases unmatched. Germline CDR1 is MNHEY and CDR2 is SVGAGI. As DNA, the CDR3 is TGTGCCAGCAGTCTAAACGGGGGGACCACAGATACGCAGTATTTT. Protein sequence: CASSLNGGTTDTQYF.

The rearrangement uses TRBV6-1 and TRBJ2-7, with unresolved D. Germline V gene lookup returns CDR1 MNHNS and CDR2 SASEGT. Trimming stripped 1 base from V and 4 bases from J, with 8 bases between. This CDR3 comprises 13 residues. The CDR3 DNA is TGTGCCAGCAGTGAAGAACACAGTTACGAGCAGTACTTC. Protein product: CASSEEHSYEQYF.

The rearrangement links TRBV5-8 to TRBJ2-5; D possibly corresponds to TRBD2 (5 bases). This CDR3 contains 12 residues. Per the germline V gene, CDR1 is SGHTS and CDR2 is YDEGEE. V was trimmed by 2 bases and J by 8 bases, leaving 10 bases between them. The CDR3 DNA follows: TGTGCCAGCAGCTTCACCTCGGGAACCCAGTACTTC. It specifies CASSFTSGTQYF.

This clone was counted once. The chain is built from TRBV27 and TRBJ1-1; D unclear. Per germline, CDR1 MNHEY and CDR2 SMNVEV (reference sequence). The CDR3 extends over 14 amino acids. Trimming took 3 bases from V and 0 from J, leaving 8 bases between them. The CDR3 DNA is TGTGCCAGCAGTTTCGAGAGGATGAACACTGAAGCTTTCTTT. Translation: CASSFERMNTEAFF.

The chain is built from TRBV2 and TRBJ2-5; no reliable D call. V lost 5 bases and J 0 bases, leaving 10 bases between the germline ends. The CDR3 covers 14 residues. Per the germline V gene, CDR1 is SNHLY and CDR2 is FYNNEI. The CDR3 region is CASSPPMYQETQYF. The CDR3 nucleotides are TGTGCCAGCAGTCCCCCAATGTACCAAGAGACCCAGTACTTC.

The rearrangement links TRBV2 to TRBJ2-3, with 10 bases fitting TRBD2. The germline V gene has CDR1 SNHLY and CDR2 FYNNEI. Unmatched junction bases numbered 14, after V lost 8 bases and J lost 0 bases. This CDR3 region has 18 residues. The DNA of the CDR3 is TGTGCCAGCCCTGGGGGTGGAGCGGGGGGGCCGAGCACAGATACGCAGTATTTT. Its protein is CASPGGGAGGPSTDTQYF.

The CDR3 is CASSLISPAGGNEQFF. DNA of the CDR3: TGTGCCAGCAGTTTGATATCGCCAGCGGGAGGCAATGAGCAGTTCTTC. The rearrangement uses TRBV27 and TRBJ2-1; 9 nucleotides match TRBD2. This CDR3 contains 16 residues. Per the germline V gene, CDR1 is MNHEY and CDR2 is SMNVEV (reference sequence). With 3 bases clipped from V and 6 bases from J, the junction kept 9 bases outside the gene matches.

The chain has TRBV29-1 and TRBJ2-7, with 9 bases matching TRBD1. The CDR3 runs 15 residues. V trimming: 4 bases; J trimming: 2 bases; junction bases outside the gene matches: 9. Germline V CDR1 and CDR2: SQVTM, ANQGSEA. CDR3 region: CSVVDPGQGTYEQYF. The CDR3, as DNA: TGCAGCGTTGTGGATCCGGGACAGGGTACCTACGAGCAGTACTTC.

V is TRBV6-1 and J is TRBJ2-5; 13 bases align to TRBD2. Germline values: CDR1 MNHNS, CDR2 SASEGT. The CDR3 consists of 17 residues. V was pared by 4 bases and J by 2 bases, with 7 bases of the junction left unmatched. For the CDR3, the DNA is TGTGCCAGCAGTGCCCGACTAGCGGGAGGAGGGCAAGAGACCCAGTACTTC. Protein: CASSARLAGGGQETQYF.

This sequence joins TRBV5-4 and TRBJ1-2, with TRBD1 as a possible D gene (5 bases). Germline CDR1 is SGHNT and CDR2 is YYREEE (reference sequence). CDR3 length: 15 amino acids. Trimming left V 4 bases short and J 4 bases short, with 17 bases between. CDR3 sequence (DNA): TGTGCCAGCAGCCTGTCCATCAGGGCCTCCTATGGCTACACCTTC. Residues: CASSLSIRASYGYTF.

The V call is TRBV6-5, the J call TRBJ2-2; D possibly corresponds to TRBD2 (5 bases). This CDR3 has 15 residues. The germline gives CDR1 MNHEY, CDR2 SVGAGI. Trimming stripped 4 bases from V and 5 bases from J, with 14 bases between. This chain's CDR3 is CASSFDLSGTGELFF. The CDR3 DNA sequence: TGTGCCAGCAGTTTCGACCTATCGGGAACCGGGGAGCTGTTTTTT.

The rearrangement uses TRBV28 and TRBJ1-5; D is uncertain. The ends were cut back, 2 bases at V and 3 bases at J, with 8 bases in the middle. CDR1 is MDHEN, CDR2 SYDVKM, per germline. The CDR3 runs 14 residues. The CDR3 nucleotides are TGTGCCAGCAGTTTAGGAGGACCCAATCAGCCCCAGCATTTT. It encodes CASSLGGPNQPQHF.

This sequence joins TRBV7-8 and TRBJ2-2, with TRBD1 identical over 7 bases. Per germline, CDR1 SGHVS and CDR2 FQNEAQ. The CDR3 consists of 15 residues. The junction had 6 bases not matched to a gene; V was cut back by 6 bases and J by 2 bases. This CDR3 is CASSSDRINTGELFF. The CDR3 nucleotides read TGTGCCAGCAGTTCGGACAGGATAAACACCGGGGAGCTGTTTTTT.

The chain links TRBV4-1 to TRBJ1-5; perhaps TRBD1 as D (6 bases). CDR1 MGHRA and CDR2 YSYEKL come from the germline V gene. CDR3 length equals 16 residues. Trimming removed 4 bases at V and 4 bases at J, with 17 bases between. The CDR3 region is CASSPIPGTKNQPQHF. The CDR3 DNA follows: TGCGCCAGCAGCCCGATACCGGGGACAAAGAATCAGCCCCAGCATTTT.

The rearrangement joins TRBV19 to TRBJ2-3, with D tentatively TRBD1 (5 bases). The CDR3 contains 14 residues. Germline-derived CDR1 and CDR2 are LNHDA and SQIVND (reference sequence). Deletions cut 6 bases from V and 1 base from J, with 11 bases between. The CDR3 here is CASSPTTGTDTQYF. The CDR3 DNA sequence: TGTGCCAGTAGCCCAACGACAGGCACAGATACGCAGTATTTT. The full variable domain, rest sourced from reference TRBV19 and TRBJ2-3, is DGGITQSPKYLFRKEGQNVTLSCEQNLNHDAMYWYRQDPGQGLRLIYYSQIVNDFQKGDIAEGYSVSREKKESFPLTVTSAQKNPTAFYLCASSPTTGTDTQYFGPGTRLTVL.

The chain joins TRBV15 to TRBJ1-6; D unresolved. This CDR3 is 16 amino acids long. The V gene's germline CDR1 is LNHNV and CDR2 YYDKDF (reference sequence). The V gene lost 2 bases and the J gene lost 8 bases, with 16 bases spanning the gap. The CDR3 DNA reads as TGTGCCACCAGCAGACTCGAACGCGGAGGCGATTCACCCCTCCACTTT. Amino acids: CATSRLERGGDSPLHF.

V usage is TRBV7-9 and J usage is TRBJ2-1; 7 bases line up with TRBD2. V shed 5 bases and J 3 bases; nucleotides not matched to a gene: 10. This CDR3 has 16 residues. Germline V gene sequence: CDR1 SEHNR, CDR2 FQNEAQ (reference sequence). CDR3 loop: CASSNNPSGLYNEQFF. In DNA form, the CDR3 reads TGTGCCAGCAGCAACAATCCTAGCGGACTCTACAATGAGCAGTTCTTC.

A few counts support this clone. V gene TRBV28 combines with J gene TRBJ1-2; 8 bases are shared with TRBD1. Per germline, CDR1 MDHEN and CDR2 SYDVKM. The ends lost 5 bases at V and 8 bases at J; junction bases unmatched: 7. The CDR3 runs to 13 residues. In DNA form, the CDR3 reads TGTGCCAGCAGTAGCCAACAGGGGGTGGGCTACACCTTC. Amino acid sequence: CASSSQQGVGYTF.

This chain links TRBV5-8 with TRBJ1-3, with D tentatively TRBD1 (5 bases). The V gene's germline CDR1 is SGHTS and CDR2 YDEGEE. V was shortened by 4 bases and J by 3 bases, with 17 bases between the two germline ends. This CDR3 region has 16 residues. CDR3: CASSTGHSKGGNTIYF. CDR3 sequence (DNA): TGTGCCAGCAGCACCGGACACTCTAAGGGTGGAAACACCATATATTTT. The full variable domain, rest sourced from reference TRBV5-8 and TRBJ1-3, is EAGVTQSPTHLIKTRGQQATLRCSPISGHTSVYWYQQALGLGLQFLLWYDEGEERNRGNFPPRFSGRQFPNYSSELNVNALELEDSALYLCASSTGHSKGGNTIYFGEGSWLTVV.